The 11 T cell receptor beta chains in this list originate from one sample, sequenced in a study of T cells after yellow fever vaccination. TCRdb re-called the 5' RACE reads with MiXCR, one entry per CDR3 protein. The profile shows hundreds of thousands of distinct CDR3 sequences, about 3.5% of them singletons. The specimen was PBMCs, collected on the day of the yellow fever booster vaccination. The receptors derive from a man between 18 and 29 years old who received the YFV17D yellow fever vaccine.

This clonotype was seen at least ten times. V usage is TRBV7-6 and J usage is TRBJ1-2, with 9 bases that match TRBD1. This CDR3 is built from 14 residues. The V gene end was trimmed by 1 base and the J gene end by 7 bases; junction bases not matched to a gene: 4. Germline CDR1 reads SGHVS; CDR2 reads FNYEAQ. CDR3 DNA: TGTGCCAGCAGCTTAGGACAGGGGGAGGGTGGCTACACCTTC. Translating it yields CASSLGQGEGGYTF.

A few counts support this clonotype. The chain recombines TRBV15 with TRBJ2-3, with 7 bases aligning to TRBD1. V lost 0 bases to trimming and J lost 4 bases; unmatched junction nucleotides: 10. This CDR3 has 17 residues. Germline values: CDR1 LNHNV, CDR2 YYDKDF (reference sequence). The CDR3 DNA reads as TGTGCCACCAGCAGAGATGCGGCGACAGGGTTCGCAGATACGCAGTATTTT. Its protein product is CATSRDAATGFADTQYF.

In this sample, this clonotype turned up many times. The gene calls are TRBV20-1 and TRBJ2-3, with D tentatively TRBD1 or TRBD2 (5 bases each). V was shortened by 0 bases and J by 4 bases, with 14 bases between the two germline ends. Germline V gives CDR1 DFQATT, CDR2 SNEGSKA (reference sequence). This CDR3 is 15 amino acids long. Here the CDR3 DNA reads TGCAGTGCTAGAGATGGGGCCCGGGGTGCAGATACGCAGTATTTT. This encodes CSARDGARGADTQYF.

This clonotype was found a few times. CDR3 sequence: CASSPRDRSATNEKLFF. Here the CDR3 DNA reads TGTGCCAGCAGCCCCCGGGACAGAAGTGCAACTAATGAAAAACTGTTTTTT. The chain couples TRBV9 to TRBJ1-4; 7 bases map to TRBD1. The germline CDR1 and CDR2 sequences are SGDLS and YYNGEE. V shed 4 bases, J shed 0 bases, and the junction held 9 bases outside the gene matches. CDR3 length: 17 amino acids.

This chain connects TRBV5-4 to TRBJ2-3; TRBD1 matches 9 bases. In germline, CDR1 is SGHNT, CDR2 YYREEE (reference sequence). V shed 5 bases and J 9 bases; nucleotides not matched to a gene: 13. The CDR3 is made up of 15 amino acids. This CDR3 reads CASSATGTGILTQYF. The CDR3 nucleotides are TGTGCCAGCAGTGCTACCGGGACAGGGATCTTGACGCAGTATTTT. The full variable domain, its missing parts supplied by reference TRBV5-4 and TRBJ2-3, is ETGVTQSPTHLIKTRGQQVTLRCSSQSGHNTVSWYQQALGQGPQFIFQYYREEENGRGNFPPRFSGLQFPNYSSELNVNALELDDSALYLCASSATGTGILTQYFGPGTRLTVL.

This clonotype was picked up many times. V gene TRBV3-1 combines with J gene TRBJ2-7; possibly TRBD2 for D (6 bases). The ends were cut back, 1 base at V and 6 bases at J, with 13 bases in the middle. CDR1 and CDR2 from the germline V gene are LGHDT and YNNKEL (reference sequence). CDR3 length equals 14 residues. CDR3 DNA sequence: TGTGCCAGCAGCCAAGGGATGCGAGCGGGCGAGCAGTACGTC. Protein: CASSQGMRAGEQYV.

This clonotype was observed at least ten times. This sequence joins TRBV4-3 and TRBJ2-7; the match to TRBD2 covers 7 bases. This CDR3 contains 14 residues. The germline gives CDR1 LGHNA, CDR2 YSLEER. Unmatched junction bases numbered 1, after V lost 2 bases and J lost 0 bases. The CDR3 DNA is TGCGCCAGCAGCCAAAGCGGGGTCTCCTACGAGCAGTACTTC. Protein sequence: CASSQSGVSYEQYF.

Many counts were recorded for this clonotype. CDR3 coding DNA: TGTGCCAGCAGCTTATTTGGCGTAAGCACAGATACGCAGTATTTT. Encoded protein: CASSLFGVSTDTQYF. The chain combines TRBV7-3 with TRBJ2-3; D remains unclear. Per germline, CDR1 SGHTA and CDR2 FQGTGA. The CDR3 sequence is 15 residues long. The V gene lost 2 bases and the J gene lost 0 bases, with 9 bases spanning the gap.

This clonotype was counted ten times or more. V and J are TRBV9 and TRBJ2-1, with D maybe TRBD2 (6 bases). With 4 bases removed from V and 0 bases from J, the gap between germline ends came to 20 bases. Germline V gives CDR1 SGDLS, CDR2 YYNGEE. This CDR3 is 18 amino acids long. As DNA, the CDR3 is TGTGCCAGCAGCCCCGGGACTGGGCTTATAAGCTCCTACAATGAGCAGTTCTTC. It yields the protein CASSPGTGLISSYNEQFF.

There are many counts of this clonotype. With a much larger clone just one base away, this may be a read error. The J gene is TRBJ2-5, the V gene TRBV6-1, with TRBD2 matching over 11 bases. The CDR3 runs 15 residues. Losses at the gene ends were 3 bases for V and 4 bases for J; bases not matched to a gene: 4. Germline values: CDR1 MNHNS, CDR2 SASEGT. This CDR3 is CASSDLAGGPETQYF. The CDR3 DNA reads as TGTGCCAGCAGTGATTTAGCGGGGGGGCCAGAGACCCAGTACTTC.

The genes are TRBV30 and TRBJ1-6; D is ambiguous. Trimming removed 1 base from V and 9 bases from J, with 10 bases in between. The CDR3 is 13 residues long. CDR1 and CDR2 (germline): GTSNPN, SVGIG (reference sequence). The CDR3 sequence is CAWSDSGSSPLHF. DNA of the CDR3: TGTGCCTGGAGTGACAGTGGTAGTTCACCCCTCCACTTT.